Presented here are 30 T cell receptor beta chains from one specimen sequenced in a study of T-cell memory formation after mild COVID-19. One entry per CDR3 protein results from TCRdb running MiXCR on the 5' RACE reads. The sample lists over 450,000 distinct CDR3 sequences, approximately 20% occurring once. Sequenced material: PBMCs or a T cell subset sorted from them (not recorded which). Every receptor here comes from an adult woman who had mild COVID-19 (a few samples of this study predate the infection). Cell type and time point are not known.

This clonotype turned up a few times. V usage is TRBV4-2 and J usage is TRBJ2-6, with TRBD1 identical over 9 bases. The V and J ends lost 4 bases and 0 bases, in that order; junction bases with no gene match: 7. Germline CDR1 and CDR2: LGHNA and YNFKEQ. The length of the CDR3 is 18 residues. CDR3 sequence: CASSPTGGAGSGANVLTF. In nucleotides, the CDR3 is TGTGCCAGCAGCCCTACAGGGGGCGCTGGCTCTGGGGCCAACGTCCTGACTTTC.

By proportion, this clonotype is medium-sized. This sequence joins TRBV4-3 and TRBJ2-6; a possible D gene is TRBD2 (5 bases). The germline gives CDR1 LGHNA, CDR2 YSLEER. V shed 0 bases and J shed 2 bases, with 8 bases lying between them. The CDR3 loop spans 16 amino acids. CDR3 DNA sequence: TGCGCCAGCAGCCAAGACTCCGGGACTGGGGCCAACGTCCTGACTTTC. This gives the protein CASSQDSGTGANVLTF.

This clonotype was counted between two and nine times. J is TRBJ1-2 and V is TRBV29-1; D might be TRBD1 (5 bases). Trimming took off 3 bases at V and 6 bases at J, with 20 bases between the two ends. Germline V gives CDR1 SQVTM, CDR2 ANQGSEA. This CDR3 has 15 amino acids. CDR3 residues: CSVDFRVGDSNGYTF. The CDR3 nucleotides are TGCAGCGTTGATTTTCGAGTAGGGGATTCAAATGGCTACACCTTC.

This chain connects TRBV25-1 to TRBJ2-5; D might be TRBD1 (6 bases). This CDR3 has 15 amino acids. Trimming removed 6 bases from V and 5 bases from J, with 19 bases in between. Germline V lookup: CDR1 MGHDK, CDR2 SYGVNS. For the CDR3, the DNA is TGTGCCAGCAGCTCCGAAAATACAGGGCGGGAGACCCAGTACTTC. This sequence encodes CASSSENTGRETQYF.

The V gene is TRBV20-1, the J gene TRBJ2-7, with D perhaps being TRBD1 or TRBD2 (5 bases each). This CDR3 spans 14 amino acids. Trimming pared 6 bases from V and 2 bases from J, leaving 17 bases between. CDR1 and CDR2 (germline): DFQATT, SNEGSKA (reference sequence). CDR3 DNA sequence: TGCAGTGCAAACCGGGGTGGGGCGGCCTACGAGCAGTACTTC. Translation: CSANRGGAAYEQYF.

V usage is TRBV20-1 and J usage is TRBJ1-1; 9 bases are a match to TRBD1. The germline gives CDR1 DFQATT, CDR2 SNEGSKA (reference sequence). The trim removed 3 bases at V and 5 bases at J, leaving 10 bases unmatched. The CDR3 is 15 residues long. The CDR3 is CSARATGGGGTEAFF. The DNA of the CDR3 is TGCAGTGCTAGGGCTACAGGGGGCGGCGGAACTGAAGCTTTCTTT.

The genes are TRBV6-5 and TRBJ1-2; the match to TRBD1 covers 8 bases. Looked up from germline, CDR1 is MNHEY and CDR2 is SVGAGI. The CDR3 contains 15 residues. The V gene end was trimmed by 6 bases and the J gene end by 3 bases; junction bases not matched to a gene: 9. This CDR3 reads CASRLYQGAYYGYTF. CDR3 nucleotides: TGTGCCAGCAGACTCTACCAGGGGGCATACTATGGCTACACCTTC.

The chain is built from TRBV5-5 and TRBJ2-5; D is unclear. CDR3 length: 11 residues. CDR1 is SGHKS and CDR2 is YYEKEE in the germline V gene (reference sequence). Deletions cut 4 bases from V and 4 bases from J, with 5 bases between. The CDR3 region is CASSHTETQYF. CDR3 DNA sequence: TGTGCCAGCAGCCATACAGAGACCCAGTACTTC.

This chain links TRBV5-1 with TRBJ2-5, with 7 bases fitting TRBD2. The CDR3 totals 17 residues. Germline V lookup: CDR1 SGHRS, CDR2 YFSETQ. V gave up 0 bases and J gave up 0 bases; unmatched junction bases: 8. CDR3: CASSLGVRESYQETQYF. CDR3 in DNA: TGCGCCAGCAGCTTGGGTGTGCGGGAGTCCTACCAAGAGACCCAGTACTTC.

This chain connects TRBV7-9 to TRBJ2-7; D unresolved. Trimming removed 4 bases from V and 6 bases from J, with 10 bases in between. CDR1 and CDR2 from the germline V gene are SEHNR and FQNEAQ (reference sequence). CDR3 size: 12 residues. CDR3 sequence reads: CASSSLRFEQYF. CDR3 coding DNA: TGTGCCAGCAGCTCACTAAGGTTCGAGCAGTACTTC.

CDR3: CASSFGTPGDTQYF. CDR3 DNA sequence: TGTGCCAGCAGCTTCGGGACTCCCGGGGATACGCAGTATTTT. V gene TRBV7-2 combines with J gene TRBJ2-3, with D possibly being TRBD2 (6 bases). Trimming took off 3 bases at V and 6 bases at J, with 13 bases between the two ends. Germline CDR1 is SGHTA and CDR2 is FQGNSA. This CDR3 is built from 14 residues.

The V call is TRBV7-2, the J call TRBJ2-1, with 15 bases identical to TRBD2. V shed 5 bases, J shed 4 bases, and the junction held 12 bases outside the gene matches. The CDR3 is 19 amino acids. From germline, CDR1 is SGHTA and CDR2 FQGNSA. The CDR3 DNA follows: TGTGCCAGCAGCGCCTCCCCGGGACTAGCGGGAGGTTCATACAATGAGCAGTTCTTC. It is translated as CASSASPGLAGGSYNEQFF.

This clonotype was counted between two and nine times. This rearrangement joins TRBV6-1 to TRBJ2-5; TRBD2 matches 11 bases. There are 14 residues in the CDR3. With 9 bases clipped from V and 6 bases from J, the junction kept 9 bases outside the gene matches. Germline V gene data show CDR1 as MNHNS and CDR2 as SASEGT. The CDR3 coding sequence is TGTGCCAGTCTAGCGGGAGGTCCCGAAAAGACCCAGTACTTC. Protein sequence: CASLAGGPEKTQYF.

The chain couples TRBV5-4 to TRBJ2-3; 8 nucleotides match TRBD2. This CDR3 comprises 17 residues. Germline CDR1 SGHNT, CDR2 YYREEE (reference sequence). Trimming at V came to 2 bases and at J to 4 bases, leaving 12 bases not matched to a gene. As DNA, the CDR3 is TGTGCCAGCAGCTTCCCCCCCCCGGGGGGGCGGTCAGATACGCAGTATTTT. Encoded protein: CASSFPPPGGRSDTQYF. Full variable domain (missing parts from reference TRBV5-4 and TRBJ2-3): ETGVTQSPTHLIKTRGQQVTLRCSSQSGHNTVSWYQQALGQGPQFIFQYYREEENGRGNFPPRFSGLQFPNYSSELNVNALELDDSALYLCASSFPPPGGRSDTQYFGPGTRLTVL.

V is TRBV20-1 and J is TRBJ2-1, with D perhaps matching TRBD2 (6 bases). The ends were cut back, 0 bases at V and 10 bases at J, with 16 bases in the middle. CDR3 size: 14 residues. Germline-derived CDR1 and CDR2 are DFQATT and SNEGSKA (reference sequence). The CDR3 loop is CSARERTGVGEQFF. CDR3 bases: TGCAGTGCTAGAGAAAGGACGGGAGTGGGAGAGCAGTTCTTC.

Only a few counts were recorded for this clonotype. This chain connects TRBV5-1 to TRBJ2-7; D is uncertain. V was trimmed by 0 bases and J by 2 bases, leaving 12 bases between them. Per germline, CDR1 SGHRS and CDR2 YFSETQ. The CDR3 contains 15 residues. The CDR3 DNA follows: TGCGCCAGCAGCTTGGCCTACGATGGTGCCTACGAGCAGTACTTC. Its translation is CASSLAYDGAYEQYF.

This clonotype was detected a few times. This chain connects TRBV7-2 to TRBJ2-3; 7 bases line up with TRBD2. Trimming cost V 2 bases and J 5 bases; bases outside gene matches: 16. Germline assignment: CDR1 SGHTA and CDR2 FQGNSA. This CDR3 region has 18 residues. The chain's CDR3 is CASSLSGLGGPWKDTQYF. CDR3 DNA: TGTGCCAGCAGCTTATCGGGCTTGGGAGGGCCTTGGAAAGATACGCAGTATTTT.

Only a few counts were recorded for this clonotype. The J gene is TRBJ2-7, the V gene TRBV20-1; 7 nucleotides agree with TRBD2. Trimming removed 1 base from V and 7 bases from J; junction bases left unmatched: 13. The germline gives CDR1 DFQATT, CDR2 SNEGSKA (reference sequence). The CDR3 contains 15 residues. Here the CDR3 DNA reads TGCAGTGCTAGAGGGCTCCGGGACTATAGCGGGGAGCAGTACTTC. Amino acid sequence: CSARGLRDYSGEQYF.

This sequence joins TRBV29-1 and TRBJ2-7; maybe TRBD1 (6 bases). Trimming took off 5 bases at V and 3 bases at J, with 14 bases between the two ends. This CDR3 contains 13 residues. Germline V lookup: CDR1 SQVTM, CDR2 ANQGSEA. The CDR3 is CSVRVGAGYEQYF. CDR3 bases: TGCAGCGTTCGCGTGGGGGCTGGCTACGAGCAGTACTTC.

This clonotype was seen a handful of times. The chain couples TRBV24-1 to TRBJ2-7; D remains ambiguous. The CDR3 spans 11 residues. Germline V gene sequence: CDR1 KGHDR, CDR2 SFDVKD. V was cut by 3 bases and J by 3 bases, with 2 bases left in between. CDR3: CATSDNYEQYF. The CDR3 DNA reads TGTGCCACCAGTGATAACTACGAGCAGTACTTC.

This clonotype was counted a few times. The chain is built from TRBV7-9 and TRBJ2-5; D assignment may be TRBD1 or TRBD2 (5 bases each). The length of the CDR3 is 18 residues. V shed 1 base and J shed 0 bases, with 18 bases lying between them. From germline, CDR1 is SEHNR and CDR2 FQNEAQ (reference sequence). CDR3 amino acids: CASSLGAPGRRYQETQYF. Written as DNA, the CDR3 is TGTGCCAGCAGCTTAGGGGCTCCGGGACGGAGGTACCAAGAGACCCAGTACTTC. The full variable domain, its missing parts supplied by reference TRBV7-9 and TRBJ2-5, is DTGVSQNPRHKITKRGQNVTFRCDPISEHNRLYWYRQTLGQGPEFLTYFQNEAQLEKSRLLSDRFSAERPKGSFSTLEIQRTEQGDSAMYLCASSLGAPGRRYQETQYFGPGTRLLVL.

The chain employs TRBV12-3 or TRBV12-4 and TRBJ2-7; perhaps TRBD2 as D (5 bases). Trimming removed 5 bases from V and 1 base from J, with 15 bases in between. CDR3 length: 15 amino acids. As DNA, the CDR3 is TGTGCCAGCAGTCCGTCCGACCGCGGGTCCTACGAGCAGTACTTC. The encoded protein is CASSPSDRGSYEQYF.

The chain couples TRBV5-4 to TRBJ2-6, with 12 bases aligning to TRBD2. Trimming at V came to 0 bases and at J to 2 bases, leaving 0 bases not matched to a gene. The CDR3 is 17 residues long. From germline, CDR1 is SGHNT and CDR2 YYREEE (reference sequence). The chain's CDR3 is CASSLGLAGAGANVLTF. The CDR3 DNA sequence: TGTGCCAGCAGCTTGGGACTAGCGGGAGCTGGGGCCAACGTCCTGACTTTC.

This clonotype was seen only a few times. The chain combines TRBV7-9 with TRBJ2-5, with TRBD2 matching over 9 bases. In germline, CDR1 is SEHNR, CDR2 FQNEAQ (reference sequence). V trimming: 3 bases; J trimming: 5 bases; junction bases outside the gene matches: 13. The CDR3 is made up of 17 amino acids. The CDR3 coding sequence is TGTGCCAGCAGCTTCACGATCGGCGGGGGGGGCGCGGAGACCCAGTACTTC. It encodes CASSFTIGGGGAETQYF.

Many counts were recorded for this clonotype. The chain combines TRBV15 with TRBJ2-1, with 7 bases fitting TRBD2. The CDR3 runs to 15 residues. Germline trimming cut 4 bases from V and 3 bases from J; bases unmatched to any gene: 6. From germline, CDR1 is LNHNV and CDR2 YYDKDF (reference sequence). The CDR3 is CATSTDRDYYNEQFF. The CDR3 nucleotides are TGTGCCACCAGCACCGACCGGGACTACTACAATGAGCAGTTCTTC.

This chain joins TRBV5-1 and TRBJ1-1; tentative D call: TRBD1 (5 bases). Per germline, CDR1 SGHRS and CDR2 YFSETQ. Deletions cut 9 bases from V and 5 bases from J, with 11 bases between. CDR3 length: 11 residues. The CDR3 nucleotides are TGCGCCATGCAGGGTCGGACTGAAGCTTTCTTT. Protein sequence: CAMQGRTEAFF.

The chain uses TRBV2 and TRBJ2-7; D unresolved. Between the trimmed V and J ends, which lost 6 bases and 0 bases, there was a span of 12 bases. This CDR3 region has 14 residues. Germline V gene data show CDR1 as SNHLY and CDR2 as FYNNEI. CDR3 sequence: CASRRLTHSYEQYF. In DNA form, the CDR3 reads TGTGCCAGCAGGCGCCTGACGCACTCCTACGAGCAGTACTTC. The variable domain in full, with the rest retrieved from reference TRBV2 and TRBJ2-7, is EPEVTQTPSHQVTQMGQEVILRCVPISNHLYFYWYRQILGQKVEFLVSFYNNEISEKSEIFDDQFSVERPDGSNFTLKIRSTKLEDSAMYFCASRRLTHSYEQYFGPGTRLTVT.

Only a few counts were recorded for this clonotype. The V and J genes are TRBV12-3 or TRBV12-4 and TRBJ2-6, with D possibly TRBD2 on 6 matching bases. The CDR3 loop spans 12 amino acids. Trimming left V 7 bases short and J 10 bases short, with 11 bases between. Here the CDR3 DNA reads TGTGCCAGCACGGGAGCGCTAAACGTCCTGACTTTC. It yields the protein CASTGALNVLTF.

A few counts support this clonotype. The rearrangement links TRBV25-1 to TRBJ2-1; 8 nucleotides agree with TRBD2. The CDR3 is 17 amino acids. V shed 5 bases and J 4 bases; nucleotides not matched to a gene: 13. From germline, CDR1 is MGHDK and CDR2 SYGVNS. The CDR3 spells CASSPQAGLAAYNEQFF. The CDR3 DNA reads as TGTGCCAGCAGTCCACAAGCAGGACTAGCAGCTTACAATGAGCAGTTCTTC.

This clonotype has only a few counts. V gene TRBV24-1 combines with J gene TRBJ2-1; D ambiguous. CDR1 is KGHDR and CDR2 is SFDVKD in the germline V gene. This CDR3 spans 12 amino acids. V was trimmed by 5 bases and J by 10 bases, leaving 11 bases between them. The CDR3, as DNA: TGTGCCACCAGTGTTGCAGGCGGAGAGCAGTTCTTC. Amino acid sequence: CATSVAGGEQFF.